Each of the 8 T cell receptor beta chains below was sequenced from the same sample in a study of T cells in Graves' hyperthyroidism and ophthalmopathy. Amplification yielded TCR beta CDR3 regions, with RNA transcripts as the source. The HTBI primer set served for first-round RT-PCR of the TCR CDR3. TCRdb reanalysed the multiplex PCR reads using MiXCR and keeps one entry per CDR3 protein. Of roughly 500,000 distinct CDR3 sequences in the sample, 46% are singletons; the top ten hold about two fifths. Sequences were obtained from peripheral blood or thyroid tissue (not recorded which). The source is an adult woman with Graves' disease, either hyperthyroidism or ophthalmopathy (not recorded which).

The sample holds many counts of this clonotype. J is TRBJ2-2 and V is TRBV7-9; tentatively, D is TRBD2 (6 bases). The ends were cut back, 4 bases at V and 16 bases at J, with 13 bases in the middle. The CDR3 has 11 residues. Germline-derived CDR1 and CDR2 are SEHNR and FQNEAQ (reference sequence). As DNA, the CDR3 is TGTGCCAGCAGCTCTGACGGGGGTTCGTTTTTT. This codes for CASSSDGGSFF. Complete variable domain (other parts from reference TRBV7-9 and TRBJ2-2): DTGVSQNPRHKITKRGQNVTFRCDPISEHNRLYWYRQTLGQGPEFLTYFQNEAQLEKSRLLSDRFSAERPKGSFSTLEIQRTEQGDSAMYLCASSSDGGSFFGEGSRLTVL.

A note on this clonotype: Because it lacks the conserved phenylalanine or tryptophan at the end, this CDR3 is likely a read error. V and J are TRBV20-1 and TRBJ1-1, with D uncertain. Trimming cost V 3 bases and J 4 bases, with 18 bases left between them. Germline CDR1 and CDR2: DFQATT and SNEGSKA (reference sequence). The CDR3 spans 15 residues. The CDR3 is CSASPLIGGSTEAFL. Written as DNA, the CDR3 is TGCAGTGCTAGCCCCCTGATAGGCGGGAGCACTGAAGCTTTCCTT.

CDR3 sequence (DNA): TGCACGGTGGGGGAGGGCCCCTACGAGCAGTACTTC. Its translation: CTVGEGPYEQYF. The chain employs TRBV20-1 and TRBJ2-7; 7 bases are a match to TRBD2. The CDR3 consists of 12 residues. Germline V CDR1 and CDR2: DFQATT, SNEGSKA (reference sequence).

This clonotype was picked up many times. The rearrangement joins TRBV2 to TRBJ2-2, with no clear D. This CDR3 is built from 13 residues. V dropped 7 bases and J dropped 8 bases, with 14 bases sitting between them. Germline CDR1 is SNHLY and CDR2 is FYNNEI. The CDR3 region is CASNKESDGELFF. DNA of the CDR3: TGTGCCAGCAATAAGGAGAGTGATGGGGAGCTGTTTTTT.

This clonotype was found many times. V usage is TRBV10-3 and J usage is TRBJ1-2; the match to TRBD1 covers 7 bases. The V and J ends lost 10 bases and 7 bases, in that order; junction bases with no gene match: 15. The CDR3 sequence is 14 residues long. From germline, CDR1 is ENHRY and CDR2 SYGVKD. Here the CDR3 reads CATRGGGDFGGYTF. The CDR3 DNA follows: TGTGCCACCAGGGGGGGAGGGGATTTTGGTGGCTACACCTTC.

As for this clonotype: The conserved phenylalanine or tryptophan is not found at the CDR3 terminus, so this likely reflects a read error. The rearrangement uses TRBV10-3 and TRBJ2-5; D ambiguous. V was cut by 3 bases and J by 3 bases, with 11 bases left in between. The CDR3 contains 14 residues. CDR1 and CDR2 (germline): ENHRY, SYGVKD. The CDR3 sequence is CAISDLGSEETQYL. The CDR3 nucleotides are TGTGCCATCAGTGATCTAGGCAGCGAAGAGACCCAGTACCTC.

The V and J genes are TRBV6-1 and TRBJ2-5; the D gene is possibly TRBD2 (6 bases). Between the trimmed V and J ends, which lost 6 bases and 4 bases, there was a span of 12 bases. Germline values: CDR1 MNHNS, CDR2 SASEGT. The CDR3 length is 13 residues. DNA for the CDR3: TGTGCCAGCAGCGCCGGGGGTCCAGAGACCCAGTACTTC. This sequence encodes CASSAGGPETQYF.

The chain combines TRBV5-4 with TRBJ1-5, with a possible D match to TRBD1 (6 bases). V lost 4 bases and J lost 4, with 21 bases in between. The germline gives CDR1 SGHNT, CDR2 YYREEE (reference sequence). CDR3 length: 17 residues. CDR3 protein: CASSGTGEGQRNQPQHF. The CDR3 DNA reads TGTGCCAGCAGCGGAACAGGTGAGGGACAACGGAATCAGCCCCAGCATTTT. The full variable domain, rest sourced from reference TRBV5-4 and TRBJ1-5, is ETGVTQSPTHLIKTRGQQVTLRCSSQSGHNTVSWYQQALGQGPQFIFQYYREEENGRGNFPPRFSGLQFPNYSSELNVNALELDDSALYLCASSGTGEGQRNQPQHFGDGTRLSIL.